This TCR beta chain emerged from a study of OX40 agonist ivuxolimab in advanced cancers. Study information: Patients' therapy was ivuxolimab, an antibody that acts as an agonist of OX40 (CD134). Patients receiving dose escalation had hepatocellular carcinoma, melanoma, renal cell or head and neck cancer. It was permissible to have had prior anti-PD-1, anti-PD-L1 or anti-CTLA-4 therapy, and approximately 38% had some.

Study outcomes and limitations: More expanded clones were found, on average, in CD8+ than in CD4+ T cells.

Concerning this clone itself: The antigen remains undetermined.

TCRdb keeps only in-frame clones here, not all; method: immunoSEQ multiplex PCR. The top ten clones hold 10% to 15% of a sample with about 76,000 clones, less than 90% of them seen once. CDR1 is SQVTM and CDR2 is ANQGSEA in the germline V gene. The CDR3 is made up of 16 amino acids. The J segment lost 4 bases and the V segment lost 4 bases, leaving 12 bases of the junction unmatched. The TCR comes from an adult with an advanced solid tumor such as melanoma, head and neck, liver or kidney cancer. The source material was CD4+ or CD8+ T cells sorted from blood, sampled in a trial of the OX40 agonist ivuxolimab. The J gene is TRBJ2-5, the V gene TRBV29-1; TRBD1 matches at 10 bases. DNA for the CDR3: TGCAGCGTTGCTGGGGGGGCGGGACAGGGGCGAGAGACCCAGTACTTC. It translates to CSVAGGAGQGRETQYF.